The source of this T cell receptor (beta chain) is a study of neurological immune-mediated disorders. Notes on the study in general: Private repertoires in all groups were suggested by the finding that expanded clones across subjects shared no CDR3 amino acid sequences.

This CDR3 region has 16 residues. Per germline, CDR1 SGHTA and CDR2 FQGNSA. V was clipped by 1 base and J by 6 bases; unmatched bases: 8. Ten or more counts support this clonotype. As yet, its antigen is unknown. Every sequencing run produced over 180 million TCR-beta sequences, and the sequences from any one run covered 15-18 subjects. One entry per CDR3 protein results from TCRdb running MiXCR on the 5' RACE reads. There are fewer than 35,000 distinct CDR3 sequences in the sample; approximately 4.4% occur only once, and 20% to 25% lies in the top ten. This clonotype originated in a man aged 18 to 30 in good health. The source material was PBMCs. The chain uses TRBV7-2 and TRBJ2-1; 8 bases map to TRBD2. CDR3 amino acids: CASSLGSGTRVNEQFF. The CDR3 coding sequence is TGTGCCAGCAGCTTAGGCTCCGGGACTAGGGTCAATGAGCAGTTCTTC.